This TCR beta chain originates from a study of blood T cell repertoires in COVID-19. Per the authors' pipeline: Estimation of nucleated cell counts relied on the amplification of reference gene primers. Profiled with immunoSEQ multiplex PCR; TCRdb holds only in-frame clones, not every one. V and J calls and clone size are copied from that table; D and trimming were computed from the DNA. The sample lists about 80,000 clones; approximately 78% were seen once. Germline V lookup: CDR1 MGHRA, CDR2 YSYEKL. The junction had 6 bases not matched to a gene; V was cut back by 4 bases and J by 8 bases. The CDR3 is 15 residues long. This clone was detected only a few times.

Sequencing was carried out using peripheral blood. The receptor was isolated from a woman aged 70-85 years with acute or convalescent COVID-19. The chain is built from TRBV4-1 and TRBJ2-1; 12 bases are shared with TRBD1. CDR3 sequence (DNA): TGCGCCAGCAGCCTCCGGGACAGGGGGCCTGATGAGCAGTTCTTC. It translates to CASSLRDRGPDEQFF.